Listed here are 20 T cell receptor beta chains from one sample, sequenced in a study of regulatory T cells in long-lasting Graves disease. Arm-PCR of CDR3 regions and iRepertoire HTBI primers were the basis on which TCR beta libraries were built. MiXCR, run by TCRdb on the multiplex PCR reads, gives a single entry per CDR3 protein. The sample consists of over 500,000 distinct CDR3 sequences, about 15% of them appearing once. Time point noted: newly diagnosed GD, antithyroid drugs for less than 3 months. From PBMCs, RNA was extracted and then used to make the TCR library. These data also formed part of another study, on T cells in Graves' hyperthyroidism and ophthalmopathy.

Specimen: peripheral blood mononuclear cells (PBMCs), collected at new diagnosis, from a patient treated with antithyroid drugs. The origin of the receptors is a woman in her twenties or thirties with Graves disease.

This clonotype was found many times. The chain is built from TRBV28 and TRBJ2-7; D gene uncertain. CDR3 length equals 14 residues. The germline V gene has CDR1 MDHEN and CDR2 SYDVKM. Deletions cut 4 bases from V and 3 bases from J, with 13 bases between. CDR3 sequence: CASSSSAPRYEQYF. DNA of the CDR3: TGTGCCAGCAGTTCATCCGCCCCCCGCTACGAGCAGTACTTC.

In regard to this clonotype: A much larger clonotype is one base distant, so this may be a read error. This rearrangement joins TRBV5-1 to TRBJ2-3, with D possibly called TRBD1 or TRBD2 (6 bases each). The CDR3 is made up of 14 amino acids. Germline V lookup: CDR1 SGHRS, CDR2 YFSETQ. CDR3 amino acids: CASSPGGGTDMQYF. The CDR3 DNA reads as TGCGCCAGCAGCCCCGGGGGCGGCACAGATATGCAGTATTTT. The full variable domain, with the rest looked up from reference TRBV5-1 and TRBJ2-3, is KAGVTQTPRYLIKTRGQQVTLSCSPISGHRSVSWYQQTPGQGLQFLFEYFSETQRNKGNFPGRFSGRQFSNSRSEMNVSTLELGDSALYLCASSPGGGTDMQYFGPGTRLTVL.

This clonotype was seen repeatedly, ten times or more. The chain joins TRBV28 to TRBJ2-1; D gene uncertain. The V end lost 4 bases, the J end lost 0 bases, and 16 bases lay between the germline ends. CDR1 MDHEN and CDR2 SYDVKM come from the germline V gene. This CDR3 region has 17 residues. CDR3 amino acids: CASSSDDFLSSYNEQFF. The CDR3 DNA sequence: TGTGCCAGCAGTTCCGATGACTTCCTGAGCTCCTACAATGAGCAGTTCTTC.

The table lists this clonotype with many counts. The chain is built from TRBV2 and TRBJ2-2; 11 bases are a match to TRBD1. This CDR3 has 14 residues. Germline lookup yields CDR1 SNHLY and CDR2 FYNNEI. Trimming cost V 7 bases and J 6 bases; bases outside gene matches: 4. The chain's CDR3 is CASMGTGGSGELFF. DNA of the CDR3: TGTGCCAGCATGGGGACAGGGGGGTCCGGGGAGCTGTTTTTT.

For the CDR3, the DNA is TGTGCCAGCAGCTTACAGAGGGACTACTACACCGGGGAGCTGTTTTTT. It translates to CASSLQRDYYTGELFF. The chain has TRBV11-2 and TRBJ2-2; 7 positions match TRBD2. Germline V gene sequence: CDR1 SGHAT, CDR2 FQNNGV. With V trimmed by 2 bases and J by 3 bases, 6 bases remained unmatched. The CDR3 is 16 residues long.

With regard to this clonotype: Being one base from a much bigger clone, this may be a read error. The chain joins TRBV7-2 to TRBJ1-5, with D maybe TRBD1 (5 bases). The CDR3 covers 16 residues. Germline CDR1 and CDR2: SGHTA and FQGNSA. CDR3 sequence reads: CASGLSGVGGNRPQHF. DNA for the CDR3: TGTGCCAGCGGCCTCTCGGGCGTGGGGGGAAATCGGCCCCAGCATTTT.

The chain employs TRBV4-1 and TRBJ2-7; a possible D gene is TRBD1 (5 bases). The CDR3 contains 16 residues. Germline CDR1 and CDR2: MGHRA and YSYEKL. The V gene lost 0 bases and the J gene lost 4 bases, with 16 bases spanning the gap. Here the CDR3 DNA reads TGCGCCAGCAGCCAAGATCGGAGCCAGGGCCCTTACGAGCAGTACTTC. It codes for CASSQDRSQGPYEQYF.

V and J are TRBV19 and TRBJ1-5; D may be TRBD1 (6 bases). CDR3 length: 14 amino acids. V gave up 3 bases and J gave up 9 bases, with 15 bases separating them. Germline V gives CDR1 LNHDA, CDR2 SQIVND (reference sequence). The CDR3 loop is CASSMTGAGAPQHF. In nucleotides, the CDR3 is TGTGCCAGTAGTATGACAGGAGCCGGGGCGCCCCAGCATTTT. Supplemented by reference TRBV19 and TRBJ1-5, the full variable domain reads DGGITQSPKYLFRKEGQNVTLSCEQNLNHDAMYWYRQDPGQGLRLIYYSQIVNDFQKGDIAEGYSVSREKKESFPLTVTSAQKNPTAFYLCASSMTGAGAPQHFGDGTRLSIL.

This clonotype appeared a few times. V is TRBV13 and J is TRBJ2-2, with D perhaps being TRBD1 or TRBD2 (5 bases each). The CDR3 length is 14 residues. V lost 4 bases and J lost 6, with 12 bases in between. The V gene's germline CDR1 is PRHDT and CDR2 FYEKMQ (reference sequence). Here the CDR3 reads CASSYIPGPGELFF. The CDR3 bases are TGTGCCAGCAGCTATATACCGGGACCCGGGGAGCTGTTTTTT.

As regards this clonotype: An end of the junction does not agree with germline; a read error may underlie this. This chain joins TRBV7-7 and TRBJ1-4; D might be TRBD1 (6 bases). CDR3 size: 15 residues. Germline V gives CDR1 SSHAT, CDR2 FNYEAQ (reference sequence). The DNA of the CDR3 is TGTGCTAGCAGCCCTGGGGGCGGCTTTAATGAAAAACTGTTTTTT. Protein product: CASSPGGGFNEKLFF.

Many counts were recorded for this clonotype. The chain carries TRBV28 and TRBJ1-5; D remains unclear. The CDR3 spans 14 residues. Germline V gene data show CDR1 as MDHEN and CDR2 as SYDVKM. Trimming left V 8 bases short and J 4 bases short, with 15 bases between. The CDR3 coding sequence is TGTGCCAGCGATCCGCCTCCCCCGAATCAGCCCCAGCATTTT. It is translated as CASDPPPPNQPQHF.

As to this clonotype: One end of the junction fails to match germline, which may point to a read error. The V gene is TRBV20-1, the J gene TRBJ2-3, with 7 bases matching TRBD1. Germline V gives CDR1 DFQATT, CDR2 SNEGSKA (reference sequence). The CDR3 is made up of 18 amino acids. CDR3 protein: CGARDGSRDSSWTDTQYF. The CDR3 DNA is TGCGGTGCTAGAGATGGCTCTAGGGACAGCAGTTGGACAGATACGCAGTATTTT.

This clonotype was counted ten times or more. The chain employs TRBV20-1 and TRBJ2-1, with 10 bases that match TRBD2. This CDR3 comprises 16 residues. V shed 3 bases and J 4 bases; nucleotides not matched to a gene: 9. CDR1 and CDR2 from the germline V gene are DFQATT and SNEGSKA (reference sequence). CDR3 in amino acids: CSARGLRTSGYNEQFF. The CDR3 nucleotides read TGCAGTGCTAGGGGATTACGGACTAGCGGATACAATGAGCAGTTCTTC.

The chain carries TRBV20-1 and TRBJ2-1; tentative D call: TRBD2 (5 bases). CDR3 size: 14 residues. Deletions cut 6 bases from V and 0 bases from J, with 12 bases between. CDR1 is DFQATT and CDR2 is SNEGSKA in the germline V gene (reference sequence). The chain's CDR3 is CSAPSGLSYNEQFF. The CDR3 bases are TGCAGTGCCCCAAGCGGACTCTCCTACAATGAGCAGTTCTTC.

The CDR3 sequence is CSVEGPRDTQYF. In DNA form, the CDR3 reads TGCAGCGTTGAGGGCCCTCGGGATACGCAGTATTTT. The rearrangement links TRBV29-1 to TRBJ2-3; D unclear. CDR1 is SQVTM, CDR2 ANQGSEA, per germline. The CDR3 has 12 amino acids. V lost 3 bases, J lost 6 bases, and 10 bases lay in between.

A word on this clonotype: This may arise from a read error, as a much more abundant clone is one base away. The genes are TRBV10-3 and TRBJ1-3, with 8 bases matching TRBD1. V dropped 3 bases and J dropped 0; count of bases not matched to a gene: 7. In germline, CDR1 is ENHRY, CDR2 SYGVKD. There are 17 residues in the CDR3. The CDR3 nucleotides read TGTGCCATCAGTGACCTTAGACAGGGGAACTCTGGAAACACCATATATTTT. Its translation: CAISDLRQGNSGNTIYF.

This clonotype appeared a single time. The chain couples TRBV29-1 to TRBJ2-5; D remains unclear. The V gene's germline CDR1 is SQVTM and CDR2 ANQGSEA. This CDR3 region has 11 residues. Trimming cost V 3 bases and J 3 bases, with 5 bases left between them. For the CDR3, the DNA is TGCAGCGTTGAGCCAAAAGAGACCCAGTACTTC. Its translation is CSVEPKETQYF.

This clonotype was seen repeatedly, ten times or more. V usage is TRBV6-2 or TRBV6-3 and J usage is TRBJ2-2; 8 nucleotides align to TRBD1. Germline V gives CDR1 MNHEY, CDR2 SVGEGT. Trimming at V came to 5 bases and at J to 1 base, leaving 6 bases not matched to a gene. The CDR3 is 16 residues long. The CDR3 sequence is CASSELRGLNTGELFF. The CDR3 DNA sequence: TGTGCCAGCAGTGAACTCAGGGGGCTGAACACCGGGGAGCTGTTTTTT.

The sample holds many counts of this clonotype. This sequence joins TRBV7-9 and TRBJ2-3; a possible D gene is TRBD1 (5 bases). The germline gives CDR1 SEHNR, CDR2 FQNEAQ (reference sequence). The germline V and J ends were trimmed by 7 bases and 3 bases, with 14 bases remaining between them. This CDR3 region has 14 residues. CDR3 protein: CASNKQAWTDTQYF. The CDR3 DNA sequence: TGTGCCAGCAACAAACAGGCCTGGACAGATACGCAGTATTTT.

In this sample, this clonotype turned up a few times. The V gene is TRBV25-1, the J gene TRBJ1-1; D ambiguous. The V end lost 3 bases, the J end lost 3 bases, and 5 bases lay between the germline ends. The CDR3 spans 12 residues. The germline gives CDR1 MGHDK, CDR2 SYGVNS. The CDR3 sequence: CASSDMDTEAFF. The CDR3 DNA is TGTGCCAGCAGTGACATGGACACTGAAGCTTTCTTT. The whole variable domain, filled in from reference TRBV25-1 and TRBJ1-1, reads EADIYQTPRYLVIGTGKKITLECSQTMGHDKMYWYQQDPGMELHLIHYSYGVNSTEKGDLSSESTVSRIRTEHFPLTLESARPSHTSQYLCASSDMDTEAFFGQGTRLTVV.